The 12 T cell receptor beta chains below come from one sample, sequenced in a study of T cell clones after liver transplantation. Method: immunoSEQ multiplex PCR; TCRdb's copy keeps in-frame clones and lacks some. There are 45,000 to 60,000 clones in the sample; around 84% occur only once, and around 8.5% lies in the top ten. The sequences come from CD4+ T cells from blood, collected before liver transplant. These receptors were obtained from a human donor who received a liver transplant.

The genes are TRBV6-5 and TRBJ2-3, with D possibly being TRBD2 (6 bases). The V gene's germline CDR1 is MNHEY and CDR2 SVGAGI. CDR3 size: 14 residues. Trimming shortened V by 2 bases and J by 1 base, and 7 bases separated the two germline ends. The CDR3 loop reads CASSYGEGTDTQYF. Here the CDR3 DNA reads TGTGCCAGCAGTTACGGGGAGGGCACAGATACGCAGTATTTT.

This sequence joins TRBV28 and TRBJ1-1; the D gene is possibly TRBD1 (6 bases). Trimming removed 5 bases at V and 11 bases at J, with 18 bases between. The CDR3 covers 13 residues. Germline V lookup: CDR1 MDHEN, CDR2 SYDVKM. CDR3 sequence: CASSIGLQGFAFF. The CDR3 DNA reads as TGTGCCAGCAGTATAGGTCTACAGGGTTTCGCTTTCTTT.

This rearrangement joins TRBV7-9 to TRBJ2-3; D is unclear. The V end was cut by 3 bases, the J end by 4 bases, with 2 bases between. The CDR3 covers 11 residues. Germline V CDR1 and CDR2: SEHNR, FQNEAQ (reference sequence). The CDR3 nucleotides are TGTGCCAGCAGCTTTTCAGATACGCAGTATTTT. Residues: CASSFSDTQYF.

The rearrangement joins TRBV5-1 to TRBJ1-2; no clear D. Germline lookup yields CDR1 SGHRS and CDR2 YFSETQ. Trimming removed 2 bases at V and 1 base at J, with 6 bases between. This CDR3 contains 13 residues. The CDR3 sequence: CASSFTSNYGYTF. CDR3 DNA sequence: TGCGCCAGCAGCTTTACAAGTAACTATGGCTACACCTTC.

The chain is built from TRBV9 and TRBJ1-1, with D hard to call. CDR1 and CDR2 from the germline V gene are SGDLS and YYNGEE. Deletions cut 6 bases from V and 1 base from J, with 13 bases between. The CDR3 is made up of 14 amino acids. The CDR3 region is CASNSPDENTEAFF. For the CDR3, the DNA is TGTGCCAGCAACAGTCCAGACGAGAACACTGAAGCTTTCTTT.

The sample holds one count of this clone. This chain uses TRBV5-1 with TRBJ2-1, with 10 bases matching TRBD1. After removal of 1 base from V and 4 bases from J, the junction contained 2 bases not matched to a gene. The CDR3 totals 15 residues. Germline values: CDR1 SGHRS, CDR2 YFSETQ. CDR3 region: CASSLRQGAYNEQFF. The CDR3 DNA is TGCGCCAGCAGCTTGAGACAGGGGGCTTACAATGAGCAGTTCTTC. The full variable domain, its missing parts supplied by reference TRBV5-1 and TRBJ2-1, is KAGVTQTPRYLIKTRGQQVTLSCSPISGHRSVSWYQQTPGQGLQFLFEYFSETQRNKGNFPGRFSGRQFSNSRSEMNVSTLELGDSALYLCASSLRQGAYNEQFFGPGTRLTVL.

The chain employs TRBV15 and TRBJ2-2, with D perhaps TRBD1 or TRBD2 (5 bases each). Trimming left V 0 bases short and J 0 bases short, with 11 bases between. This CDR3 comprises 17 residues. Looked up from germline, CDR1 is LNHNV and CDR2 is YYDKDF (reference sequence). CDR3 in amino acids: CATSREPPGPNTGELFF. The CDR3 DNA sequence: TGTGCCACCAGCAGAGAACCACCGGGACCGAACACCGGGGAGCTGTTTTTT.

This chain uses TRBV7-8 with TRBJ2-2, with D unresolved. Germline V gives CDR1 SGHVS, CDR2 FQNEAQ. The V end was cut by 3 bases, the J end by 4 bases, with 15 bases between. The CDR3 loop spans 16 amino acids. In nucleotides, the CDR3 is TGTGCCAGCAGCTTTTTGGTATCTACGTTCACCGGGGAGCTGTTTTTT. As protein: CASSFLVSTFTGELFF.

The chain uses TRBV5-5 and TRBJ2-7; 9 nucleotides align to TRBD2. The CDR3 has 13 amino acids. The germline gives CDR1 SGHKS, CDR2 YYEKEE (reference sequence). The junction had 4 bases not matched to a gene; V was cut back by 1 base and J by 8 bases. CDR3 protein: CASSLTSGLQQYF. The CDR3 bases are TGTGCCAGCAGCTTGACTAGCGGGCTGCAGCAGTACTTC.

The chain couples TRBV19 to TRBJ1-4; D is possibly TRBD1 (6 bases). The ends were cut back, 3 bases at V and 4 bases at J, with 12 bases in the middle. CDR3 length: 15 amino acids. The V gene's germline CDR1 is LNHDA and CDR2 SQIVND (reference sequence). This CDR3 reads CASSIWVRGNEKLFF. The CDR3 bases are TGTGCCAGTAGTATCTGGGTCAGGGGTAATGAAAAACTGTTTTTT.

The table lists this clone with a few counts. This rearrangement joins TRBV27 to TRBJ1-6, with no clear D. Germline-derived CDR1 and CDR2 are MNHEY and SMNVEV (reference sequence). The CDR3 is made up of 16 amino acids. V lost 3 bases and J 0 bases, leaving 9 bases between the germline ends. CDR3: CASSFDGSSYNSPLHF. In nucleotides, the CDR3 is TGTGCCAGCAGTTTTGACGGGAGCTCCTATAATTCACCCCTCCACTTT.

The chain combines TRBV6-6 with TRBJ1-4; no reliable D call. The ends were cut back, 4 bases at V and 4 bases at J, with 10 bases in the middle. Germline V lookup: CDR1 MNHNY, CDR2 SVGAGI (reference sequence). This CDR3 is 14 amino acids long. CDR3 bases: TGTGCCAGCAGTTTTGGGCTGGGTAATGAAAAACTGTTTTTT. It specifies CASSFGLGNEKLFF.